This T cell receptor beta chain was observed in a study of blood T cell repertoires in COVID-19. Looking at the study overall: Samples representing acute and convalescent COVID-19 were sourced from the United States, Italy and Spain.

The CDR3 consists of 13 residues. The J segment lost 9 bases and the V segment lost 4 bases, leaving 3 bases of the junction unmatched. Germline-derived CDR1 and CDR2 are MNHEY and SVGEGT. Here immunoSEQ multiplex PCR was the method, and the copy in TCRdb shows in-frame clones only, minus some. This sample has 30,000 to 35,000 clones, with over 90% found just once. V is TRBV6-2 or TRBV6-3 and J is TRBJ2-3, with TRBD2 matching over 11 bases. The sequence was collected from a human donor in a cohort sampled during active COVID-19. The sample comprised peripheral blood. CDR3 residues: CASSLAGGPTQYF. The CDR3 coding sequence is TGTGCCAGCAGTTTAGCGGGGGGGCCGACGCAGTATTTT.